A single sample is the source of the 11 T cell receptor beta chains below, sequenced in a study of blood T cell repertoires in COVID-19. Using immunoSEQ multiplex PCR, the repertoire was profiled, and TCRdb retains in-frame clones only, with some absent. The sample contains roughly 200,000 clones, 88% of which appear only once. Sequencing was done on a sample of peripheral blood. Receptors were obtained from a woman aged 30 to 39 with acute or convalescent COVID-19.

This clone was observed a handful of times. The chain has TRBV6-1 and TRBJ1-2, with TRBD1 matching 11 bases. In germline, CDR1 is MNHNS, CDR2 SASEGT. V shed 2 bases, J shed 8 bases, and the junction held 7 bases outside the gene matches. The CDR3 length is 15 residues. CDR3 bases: TGTGCCAGCAGTGAATCGGACAGGGGGCAAGTAGGCTACACCTTC. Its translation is CASSESDRGQVGYTF.

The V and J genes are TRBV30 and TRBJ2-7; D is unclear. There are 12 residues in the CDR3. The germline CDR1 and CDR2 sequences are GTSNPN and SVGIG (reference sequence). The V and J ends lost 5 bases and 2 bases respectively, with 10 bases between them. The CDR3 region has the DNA TGTGCCTGGGGCCCTGCGACCTACGAGCAGTACTTC. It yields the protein CAWGPATYEQYF. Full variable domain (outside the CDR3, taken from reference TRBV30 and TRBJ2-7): SQTIHQWPATLVQPVGSPLSLECTVEGTSNPNLYWYRQAAGRGLQLLFYSVGIGQISSEVPQNLSASRPQDRQFILSSKKLLLSDSGFYLCAWGPATYEQYFGPGTRLTVT.

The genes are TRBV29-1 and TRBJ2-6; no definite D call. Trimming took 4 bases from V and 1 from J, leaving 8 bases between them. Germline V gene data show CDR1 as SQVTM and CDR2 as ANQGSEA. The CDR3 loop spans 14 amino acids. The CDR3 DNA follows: TGCAGCGTTGGTAATCGGTCTGGGGCCAACGTCCTGACTTTC. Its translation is CSVGNRSGANVLTF.

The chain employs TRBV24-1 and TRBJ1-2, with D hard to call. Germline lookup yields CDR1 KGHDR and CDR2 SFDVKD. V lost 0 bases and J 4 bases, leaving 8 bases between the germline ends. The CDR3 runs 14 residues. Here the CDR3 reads CATSDLATIYGYTF. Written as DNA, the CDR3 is TGTGCCACCAGTGATTTGGCGACTATCTATGGCTACACCTTC.

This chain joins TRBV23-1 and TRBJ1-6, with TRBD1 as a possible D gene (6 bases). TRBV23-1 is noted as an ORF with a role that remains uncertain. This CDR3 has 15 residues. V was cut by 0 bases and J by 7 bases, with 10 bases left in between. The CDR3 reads CASSQSKGENSPLHF. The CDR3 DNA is TGCGCCAGCAGTCAATCGAAGGGGGAGAATTCACCCCTCCACTTT.

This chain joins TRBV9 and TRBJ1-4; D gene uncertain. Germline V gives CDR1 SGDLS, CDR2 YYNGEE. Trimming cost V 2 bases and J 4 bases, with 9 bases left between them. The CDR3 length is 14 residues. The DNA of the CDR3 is TGTGCCAGCAGCGTGGGGAGACATAATGAAAAACTGTTTTTT. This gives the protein CASSVGRHNEKLFF. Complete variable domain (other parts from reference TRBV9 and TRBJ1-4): DSGVTQTPKHLITATGQRVTLRCSPRSGDLSVYWYQQSLDQGLQFLIQYYNGEERAKGNILERFSAQQFPDLHSELNLSSLELGDSALYFCASSVGRHNEKLFFGSGTQLSVL.

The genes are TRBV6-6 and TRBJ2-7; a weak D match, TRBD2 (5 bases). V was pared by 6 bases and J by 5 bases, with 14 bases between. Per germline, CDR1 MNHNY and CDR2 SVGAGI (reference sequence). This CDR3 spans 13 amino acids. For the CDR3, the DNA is TGTGCCAGCAGAACTCCAGGAGGCAACGAGCAGTACTTC. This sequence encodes CASRTPGGNEQYF.

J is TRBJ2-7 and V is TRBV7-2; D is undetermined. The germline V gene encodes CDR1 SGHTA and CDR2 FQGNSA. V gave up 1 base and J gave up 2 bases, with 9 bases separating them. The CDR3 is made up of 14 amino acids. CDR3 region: CASSLGASPYEQYF. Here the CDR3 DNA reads TGTGCCAGCAGCTTAGGCGCGTCGCCCTACGAGCAGTACTTC.

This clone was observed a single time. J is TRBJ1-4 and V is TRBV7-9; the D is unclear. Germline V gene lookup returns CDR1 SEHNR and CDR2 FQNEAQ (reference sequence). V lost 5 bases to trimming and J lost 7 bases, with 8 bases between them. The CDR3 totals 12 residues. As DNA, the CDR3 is TGTGCCAGCAGCGGTCCCGGTGAAAAACTGTTTTTT. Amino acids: CASSGPGEKLFF.

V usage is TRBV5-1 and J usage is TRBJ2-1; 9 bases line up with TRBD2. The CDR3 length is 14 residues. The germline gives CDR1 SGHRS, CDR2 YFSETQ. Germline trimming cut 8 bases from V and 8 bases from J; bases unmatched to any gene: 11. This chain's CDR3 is CASRSLAGVYEQFF. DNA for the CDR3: TGCGCCAGTCGTTCCTTAGCGGGAGTCTATGAGCAGTTCTTC.

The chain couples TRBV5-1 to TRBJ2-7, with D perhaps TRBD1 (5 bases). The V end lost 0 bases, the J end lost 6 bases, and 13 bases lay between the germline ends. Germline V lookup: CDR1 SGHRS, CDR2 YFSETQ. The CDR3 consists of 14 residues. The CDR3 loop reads CASSLDRLGVEQYF. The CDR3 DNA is TGCGCCAGCAGCTTGGATCGGCTAGGGGTCGAGCAGTACTTC.